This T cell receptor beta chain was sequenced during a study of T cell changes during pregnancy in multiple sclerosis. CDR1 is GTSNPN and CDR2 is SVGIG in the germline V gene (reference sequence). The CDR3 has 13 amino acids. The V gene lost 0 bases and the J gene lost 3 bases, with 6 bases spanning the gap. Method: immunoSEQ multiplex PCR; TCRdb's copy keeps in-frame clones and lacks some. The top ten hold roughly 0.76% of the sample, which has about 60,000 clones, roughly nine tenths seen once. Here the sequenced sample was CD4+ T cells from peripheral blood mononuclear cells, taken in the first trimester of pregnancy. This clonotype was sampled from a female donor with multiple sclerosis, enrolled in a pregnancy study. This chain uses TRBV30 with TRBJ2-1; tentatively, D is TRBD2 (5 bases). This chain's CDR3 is CAWSVRDYNEQFF. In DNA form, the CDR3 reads TGTGCCTGGAGTGTACGGGACTACAATGAGCAGTTCTTC.